Listed here are 23 T cell receptor beta chains from one sample, sequenced in a study of CD8 T cells in Susac syndrome. An amount of RNA that ranged from roughly 0.5 to 1 ug was reverse transcribed with random hexamers. TCRdb itself ran the immunoSEQ multiplex PCR reads through MiXCR, one entry per CDR3 protein. The sample lists some 150,000 distinct CDR3 sequences, 95% to 96% seen once, with over 0.12% in the top ten. The source material was CD8+ T cells from PBMCs. The receptors were sampled from a human donor with multiple sclerosis.

The chain has TRBV9 and TRBJ2-3; D perhaps matches TRBD1 (5 bases). Germline CDR1 reads SGDLS; CDR2 reads YYNGEE. V was clipped by 1 base and J by 0 bases, with 12 bases between them. The CDR3 length is 16 residues. This chain's CDR3 is CASSVWVGASTDTQYF. The CDR3 coding sequence is TGTGCCAGCAGCGTATGGGTAGGGGCTAGCACAGATACGCAGTATTTT.

This sequence joins TRBV3-1 and TRBJ2-1; 10 bases are a match to TRBD2. CDR1 LGHDT and CDR2 YNNKEL come from the germline V gene (reference sequence). This CDR3 comprises 15 residues. V shed 4 bases, J shed 5 bases, and the junction held 5 bases outside the gene matches. CDR3 coding DNA: TGTGCCAGCAGCCGTGGGACTAGCGTACACAATGAGCAGTTCTTC. Translated: CASSRGTSVHNEQFF.

This chain uses TRBV11-2 with TRBJ2-7; 10 bases fit TRBD2. V lost 4 bases and J lost 4; bases outside the gene matches: 7. The germline gives CDR1 SGHAT, CDR2 FQNNGV. This CDR3 is 15 amino acids long. The CDR3 here is CASSYSSGGRYEQYV. CDR3 DNA: TGTGCCAGCAGCTATTCTAGCGGGGGCAGATACGAGCAGTACGTC.

The J gene is TRBJ2-7, the V gene TRBV6-5; the D gene is possibly TRBD1 (6 bases). The CDR3 is 14 residues long. Germline values: CDR1 MNHEY, CDR2 SVGAGI. V was pared by 6 bases and J by 2 bases, with 14 bases between. As DNA, the CDR3 is TGTGCCAGCAGCCCCAGGGGATGGGCCTACGAGCAGTACGTC. The encoded protein is CASSPRGWAYEQYV.

The chain carries TRBV19 and TRBJ1-5; D not certain. Trimming pared 9 bases from V and 5 bases from J, leaving 29 bases between. Germline lookup yields CDR1 LNHDA and CDR2 SQIVND (reference sequence). The CDR3 contains 18 residues. CDR3 sequence: CASSPTVDRRVGDQPQHF. The DNA for the CDR3 is TGTGCCAGCTCGCCCACAGTAGATAGGCGAGTGGGAGATCAGCCCCAGCATTTT.

The CDR3 loop reads CASSTGPLADTQYF. The CDR3 coding sequence is TGTGCCAGCAGCACGGGACCCTTGGCAGATACGCAGTATTTT. The chain has TRBV9 and TRBJ2-3; D possibly matches TRBD1 or TRBD2 (5 bases each). The CDR3 extends over 14 amino acids. CDR1 is SGDLS and CDR2 is YYNGEE in the germline V gene. V lost 4 bases to trimming and J lost 4 bases, with 13 bases between them.

V and J are TRBV5-6 and TRBJ2-1; the D gene is possibly TRBD1 (6 bases). Between the trimmed V and J ends, which lost 6 bases and 3 bases, there was a span of 13 bases. Germline V gene lookup returns CDR1 SGHDT and CDR2 YYEEEE. CDR3 length: 14 residues. DNA of the CDR3: TGTGCCAGCAACCTACAGGGTGTCTACAATGAGCAGTTCTTC. It yields the protein CASNLQGVYNEQFF. The full variable domain, with the rest looked up from reference TRBV5-6 and TRBJ2-1, is DAGVTQSPTHLIKTRGQQVTLRCSPKSGHDTVSWYQQALGQGPQFIFQYYEEEERQRGNFPDRFSGHQFPNYSSELNVNALLLGDSALYLCASNLQGVYNEQFFGPGTRLTVL.

V is TRBV19 and J is TRBJ1-1, with no clear D. The V gene lost 3 bases and the J gene lost 10 bases, with 18 bases spanning the gap. CDR1 and CDR2 (germline): LNHDA, SQIVND (reference sequence). The CDR3 is made up of 14 amino acids. CDR3 coding DNA: TGTGCCAGTAGTATGCCGCCGGGCCCAAGAGCAGCTTTCTTT. This codes for CASSMPPGPRAAFF.

The chain combines TRBV5-6 with TRBJ2-1; unclear D gene. CDR1 and CDR2 (germline): SGHDT, YYEEEE. CDR3 size: 12 residues. V lost 3 bases and J 7 bases, leaving 8 bases between the germline ends. The CDR3 protein is CASSSVENEQFF. The CDR3 DNA follows: TGTGCCAGCAGCTCAGTAGAGAATGAGCAGTTCTTC.

The chain combines TRBV6-5 with TRBJ2-2; D unclear. The CDR3 sequence is 14 residues long. Germline V gives CDR1 MNHEY, CDR2 SVGAGI. Trimming stripped 0 bases from V and 6 bases from J, with 8 bases between. The CDR3 DNA sequence: TGTGCCAGCAGTTACTCGACGGGTTCCGGGGAGCTGTTTTTT. This codes for CASSYSTGSGELFF.

The V and J genes are TRBV29-1 and TRBJ1-1; TRBD1 is a possible D gene (6 bases). The CDR3 covers 16 residues. V shed 4 bases and J shed 4 bases, with 22 bases lying between them. Germline V CDR1 and CDR2: SQVTM, ANQGSEA. The CDR3 protein is CSVGYRRGALSTEAFF. The DNA for the CDR3 is TGCAGCGTTGGTTATAGGCGGGGGGCGCTGAGCACTGAAGCTTTCTTT.

The count of this clonotype is one. Here the CDR3 DNA reads TGCGCCAGCACCGTAACAGGGGCGTCCACTGAAGCTTTCTTT. It is translated as CASTVTGASTEAFF. V usage is TRBV5-1 and J usage is TRBJ1-1, with TRBD1 matching over 7 bases. The CDR3 covers 14 residues. Germline values: CDR1 SGHRS, CDR2 YFSETQ. The V and J ends lost 6 bases and 4 bases, in that order; junction bases with no gene match: 9.

V gene TRBV20-1 combines with J gene TRBJ2-2, with TRBD2 identical over 9 bases. The CDR3 length is 14 residues. CDR1 is DFQATT, CDR2 SNEGSKA, per germline (reference sequence). After removal of 5 bases from V and 6 bases from J, the junction contained 7 bases not matched to a gene. The CDR3 bases are TGCAGTGCTCGCCCTAGCGGGGATGCCGGGGAGCTGTTTTTT. As protein: CSARPSGDAGELFF.

The chain combines TRBV7-9 with TRBJ2-5; unclear D gene. Between the trimmed V and J ends, which lost 1 base and 3 bases, there was a span of 9 bases. The CDR3 length is 14 residues. In germline, CDR1 is SEHNR, CDR2 FQNEAQ (reference sequence). As DNA, the CDR3 is TGTGCCAGCAGCTTAGTTACACTGAAAGAGACCCAGTACTTC. Translated, it gives CASSLVTLKETQYF.

The gene calls are TRBV6-5 and TRBJ1-2; weak D call: TRBD1 (5 bases). This CDR3 has 15 amino acids. The ends were cut back, 2 bases at V and 1 base at J, with 11 bases in the middle. Per germline, CDR1 MNHEY and CDR2 SVGAGI. The CDR3 DNA is TGTGCCAGCAGTTACAGGTCGACAGTTAACTATGGCTACACCTTC. Residues: CASSYRSTVNYGYTF.

The V gene is TRBV9, the J gene TRBJ2-2, with D uncertain. Germline-derived CDR1 and CDR2 are SGDLS and YYNGEE. Trimming shortened V by 0 bases and J by 1 base, and 7 bases separated the two germline ends. The CDR3 totals 15 residues. CDR3 loop: CASSVEGGNTGELFF. Written as DNA, the CDR3 is TGTGCCAGCAGCGTAGAAGGCGGGAACACCGGGGAGCTGTTTTTT.

This clonotype was detected once. The rearrangement joins TRBV28 to TRBJ2-7; 10 nucleotides agree with TRBD1. The CDR3 is 15 amino acids. The ends lost 6 bases at V and 4 bases at J; junction bases unmatched: 9. Germline-derived CDR1 and CDR2 are MDHEN and SYDVKM. Here the CDR3 reads CASSQTTGQGYEQYF. As DNA, the CDR3 is TGTGCCAGCAGCCAGACGACGGGACAGGGGTACGAGCAGTACTTC.

V gene TRBV27 combines with J gene TRBJ2-7, with D hard to call. The germline V gene has CDR1 MNHEY and CDR2 SMNVEV (reference sequence). Trimming shortened V by 2 bases and J by 3 bases, and 14 bases separated the two germline ends. CDR3 length equals 15 residues. CDR3: CASSLVGAMNYEQYV. Here the CDR3 DNA reads TGTGCCAGCAGTTTAGTAGGAGCCATGAACTACGAGCAGTACGTC.

The chain has TRBV20-1 and TRBJ2-1; possibly TRBD2 for D (6 bases). Trimming took off 0 bases at V and 6 bases at J, with 15 bases between the two ends. This CDR3 has 15 amino acids. Germline V gene sequence: CDR1 DFQATT, CDR2 SNEGSKA (reference sequence). CDR3 protein: CSARDLTGGVNEQFF. In DNA form, the CDR3 reads TGCAGTGCTAGAGACCTCACGGGCGGGGTCAATGAGCAGTTCTTC.

This clonotype appeared a single time. V gene TRBV20-1 combines with J gene TRBJ1-1, with 11 nucleotides matching TRBD1. The V segment lost 5 bases and the J segment 6 bases; nucleotides outside the gene matches: 8. This CDR3 spans 14 amino acids. Germline V CDR1 and CDR2: DFQATT, SNEGSKA (reference sequence). In nucleotides, the CDR3 is TGCAGTGCTTGGCTGGGGACAGGGGGTTCTGAAGCTTTCTTT. This gives the protein CSAWLGTGGSEAFF.

The CDR3 DNA reads TGTGCCAGCAGCCAAGGGACAGAGATCATTTACGGGGAGCTGTTTTTT. Amino acid sequence: CASSQGTEIIYGELFF. The chain couples TRBV3-1 to TRBJ2-2; maybe TRBD1 (6 bases). CDR1 LGHDT and CDR2 YNNKEL come from the germline V gene (reference sequence). V gave up 1 base and J gave up 7 bases, with 16 bases separating them. The CDR3 is 16 amino acids.

V usage is TRBV20-1 and J usage is TRBJ2-1; D gene ambiguous. The CDR3 sequence is 10 residues long. CDR1 is DFQATT and CDR2 is SNEGSKA in the germline V gene (reference sequence). V was trimmed by 6 bases and J by 9 bases, leaving 9 bases between them. This CDR3 is CSAWVGEQFF. The CDR3 DNA sequence: TGCAGTGCCTGGGTGGGTGAGCAGTTCTTC.

The chain couples TRBV29-1 to TRBJ1-2; D unresolved. CDR3 length: 11 residues. The V end was cut by 7 bases, the J end by 4 bases, with 10 bases between. The germline gives CDR1 SQVTM, CDR2 ANQGSEA. CDR3: CSATDLYGYTF. CDR3 sequence (DNA): TGCAGCGCGACGGACCTCTATGGCTACACCTTC.